A selection of T cell receptor beta chains follows, all from one sample in a study of T cell repertoires in cytomegalovirus infection. One entry per CDR3 protein results from TCRdb running MiXCR on the reads. The table has around 740,000 distinct CDR3 sequences, less than 40% seen once. Sequenced material: PBMCs. The receptors stem from a human donor in good health (CMV status not recorded). Some clones in this sample may be carry-over from other donors' samples. Each CDR3 is given with its conserved first and last residue. D genes are given only for firm matches. Where a row states a size, it is once, few, many or the class of an expanded clone; other rows omit it.

>TRBV7-9|few|17|.|TRBJ2-5
TGTGCCAGCAGAGACTCGCCGGGACAAGAAAACCAAGAGACCCAGTACTTC
CASRDSPGQENQETQYF
>TRBV5-4|once|12|.|TRBJ2-3
TGTGCCAGCAGCGGGGTCGAAGATACGCAGTATTTT
CASSGVEDTQYF
>TRBV10-2|few|12|.|TRBJ2-7
TGCGCCAGCAGCCACGACACCTACGAGCAGTACTTC
CASSHDTYEQYF
>TRBV7-2|few|17|TRBD2|TRBJ2-3
TGTGCCAGCAGCTTACCTGTAGCGGGGGGTAGCACAGATACGCAGTATTTT
CASSLPVAGGSTDTQYF
>TRBV28|.|13|.|TRBJ1-4
TGTGCCAGCAGAGCCGGGCCTAACGAAAAACTGTTTTTT
CASRAGPNEKLFF
>TRBV25-1|.|14|TRBD1|TRBJ1-1
TGTGCCAGCGGTGGAAACAGGGGGCTTACTGAAGCGTTCTTT
CASGGNRGLTEAFF
>TRBV6-1|.|20|TRBD2|TRBJ2-1
TGTGCCAGCAGTTACAGGCTTGGACTAGCGGGGGGGATCTCCTACAATGAGCAGTTCTTC
CASSYRLGLAGGISYNEQFF
>TRBV19|.|11|.|TRBJ1-2
TGTGCCACCGGGGACCTAAATGGCTACACCTTC
CATGDLNGYTF
>TRBV6-1|.|14|.|TRBJ1-1
TGTGCCAGCAGTCCACCCCACCAGAACACTGAAGCTTTCTTT
CASSPPHQNTEAFF
>TRBV12-3/TRBV12-4|.|15|.|TRBJ2-3
TGTGCCAGCAGTTTAGCGGAGCAGGCGGTAGATACGCAGTATTTT
CASSLAEQAVDTQYF
>TRBV25-1|few|18|.|TRBJ1-4
TGTGCCAGCAGTGAGCGACGCCTTACAGGGACAACTAATGAAAAACTGTTTTTT
CASSERRLTGTTNEKLFF
>TRBV11-2|many|17|TRBD2|TRBJ2-1
TGTGCCAGCAGCTTAGGTCTGAAGACTAGCTCCGTGTATGAGCAGTTCTTC
CASSLGLKTSSVYEQFF
>TRBV12-3/TRBV12-4|many|16|TRBD2|TRBJ2-2
TGTGCCAGCAGTTTAATGGGAGGGCCGGGGACCGGGGAGCTGTTTTTT
CASSLMGGPGTGELFF
>TRBV27|few|15|.|TRBJ1-3
TGTGCCAGCAGCCCAGGACCAGCGTCAGGAAACACCATATATTTT
CASSPGPASGNTIYF
>TRBV11-2|few|14|.|TRBJ2-1
TGTGCCAGCAGCTTCAGGGCCCCTGGTGGTGAGCAGTTCTTC
CASSFRAPGGEQFF
>TRBV28|many|17|.|TRBJ2-1
TGTGCCAGCAGTCACCATTCCGGGACCGTCTCCTACAATGAGCAGTTCTTC
CASSHHSGTVSYNEQFF
>TRBV12-3/TRBV12-4|.|12|.|TRBJ1-1
TGTGCCAGCAGTTTAGGGGCTTTGGGAGCTTTCTTT
CASSLGALGAFF
>TRBV7-2|.|16|.|TRBJ2-7
TGTGCCATCAGCTTAGGAGGACAGAGTTTTTCCTACGAGCAGTACTTC
CAISLGGQSFSYEQYF
>TRBV11-2|.|16|.|TRBJ1-1
TGTGCCAGCAGCTTAGTGACAGATATTAAGAACACTGAAGCTTTCTTT
CASSLVTDIKNTEAFF
>TRBV19|few|16|.|TRBJ1-5
TGTGCCAGTAGTACCCCAGAAGGGAGGCGCAATCAGCCCCAGCATTTT
CASSTPEGRRNQPQHF
>TRBV7-2|.|14|TRBD2|TRBJ2-1
TGTGCCAGCACTAGGACTAGGATCAGTAGTGAGCAGTTCTTC
CASTRTRISSEQFF
>TRBV11-2|few|16|.|TRBJ1-5
TGTGCCAGCAGCTTATCTTCACCTCGCGGACGTCAGCCCCAGCATTTT
CASSLSSPRGRQPQHF